These 18 T cell receptor beta chains originate from one sample sequenced in a study of blood T cells in healthy people across ages. Combining a sample-barcoded 5' primer with a J-beta primer mix, a second PCR ran for roughly 7 to 12 cycles. TCRdb reanalysed the 5' RACE reads using MiXCR and keeps one entry per CDR3 protein. The data hold roughly 1,700,000 distinct CDR3 sequences, with 28% observed a single time. The sequencing input was blood. These receptors were obtained from a young woman in good health.

This clonotype was seen more than once but under ten times. This rearrangement joins TRBV6-2 or TRBV6-3 to TRBJ2-5; 15 bases line up with TRBD2. The germline V gene has CDR1 MNHEY and CDR2 SVGEGT. J lost 4 bases, V lost 0 bases, and 9 bases had no gene match. The CDR3 extends over 19 amino acids. The CDR3 DNA follows: TGTGCCAGCAGTTACTCGACGTTGGGACTAGCGGGGGGCGGAGAGACCCAGTACTTC. Amino acids: CASSYSTLGLAGGGETQYF.

The chain employs TRBV29-1 and TRBJ2-3; unclear D gene. CDR3 length equals 14 residues. Germline V CDR1 and CDR2: SQVTM, ANQGSEA. Deletions cut 0 bases from V and 6 bases from J, with 13 bases between. CDR3 nucleotide sequence: TGCAGCGTTGAAGATCGGGTAGCTCGTGATACGCAGTATTTT. Amino acid sequence: CSVEDRVARDTQYF.

The V call is TRBV18, the J call TRBJ2-5; no clear D. Looked up from germline, CDR1 is KGHSH and CDR2 is LQKENI. V gave up 4 bases and J gave up 1 base, with 13 bases separating them. The length of the CDR3 is 15 residues. Here the CDR3 reads CASSLLLGSQETQYF. In DNA form, the CDR3 reads TGTGCCAGCTCACTGCTCCTGGGCTCCCAAGAGACCCAGTACTTC.

This chain connects TRBV5-1 to TRBJ1-6; D might be TRBD1 (5 bases). The germline V gene has CDR1 SGHRS and CDR2 YFSETQ. The CDR3 has 15 residues. The germline V and J ends were trimmed by 5 bases and 7 bases, with 16 bases remaining between them. The CDR3 loop is CASRPQGLPNSPLHF. CDR3 bases: TGCGCCAGCAGGCCCCAGGGACTTCCGAATTCACCCCTCCACTTT. The full variable domain, in which reference TRBV5-1 and TRBJ1-6 provide the parts outside the CDR3, is KAGVTQTPRYLIKTRGQQVTLSCSPISGHRSVSWYQQTPGQGLQFLFEYFSETQRNKGNFPGRFSGRQFSNSRSEMNVSTLELGDSALYLCASRPQGLPNSPLHFGNGTRLTVT.

The V gene is TRBV12-3 or TRBV12-4, the J gene TRBJ2-1, with 11 positions matching TRBD2. The CDR3 contains 18 residues. The junction had 8 bases not matched to a gene; V was cut back by 4 bases and J by 0 bases. CDR3 amino acids: CASSSGLAGAPSYNEQFF. The CDR3 nucleotides are TGTGCCAGCAGTTCTGGACTAGCGGGCGCGCCCTCCTACAATGAGCAGTTCTTC.

This chain connects TRBV12-3 or TRBV12-4 to TRBJ2-1; perhaps TRBD1 as D (6 bases). Trimming took 3 bases from V and 9 from J, leaving 12 bases between them. The CDR3 spans 13 residues. The CDR3 DNA follows: TGTGCCAGCAGTTTCAGGGGTGAGGGTGAGCAGTTCTTC. This codes for CASSFRGEGEQFF.

The V call is TRBV20-1, the J call TRBJ2-4; a weak D match, TRBD1 (5 bases). The V gene's germline CDR1 is DFQATT and CDR2 SNEGSKA (reference sequence). The CDR3 runs to 12 residues. The V gene lost 6 bases and the J gene lost 13 bases, with 19 bases spanning the gap. CDR3 nucleotides: TGCAGTGCCAATATAGACAGCCGAGAGCAGTACTTC. Translated: CSANIDSREQYF.

Concerning this clonotype itself: A much larger clone is a single base away; this may be a read error. The CDR3 here is CASSLACLEQFF. CDR3 DNA: TGTGCCAGCAGTTTAGCGTGTCTTGAGCAGTTCTTC. This chain connects TRBV12-3 or TRBV12-4 to TRBJ2-1; D unresolved. The CDR3 runs to 12 residues. Trimming stripped 0 bases from V and 9 bases from J, with 6 bases between.

This clonotype has at least ten counts. This chain links TRBV20-1 with TRBJ2-1; 8 bases match TRBD2. This CDR3 has 14 residues. The V gene end was trimmed by 3 bases and the J gene end by 8 bases; junction bases not matched to a gene: 9. The germline V gene has CDR1 DFQATT and CDR2 SNEGSKA (reference sequence). In DNA form, the CDR3 reads TGCAGTGCTAGCCCGGGAGGGAGGGTGGATGAGCAGTTCTTC. This encodes CSASPGGRVDEQFF.

This clonotype was seen only once. V gene TRBV18 combines with J gene TRBJ2-3; D is undetermined. The ends were cut back, 1 base at V and 4 bases at J, with 9 bases in the middle. The V gene's germline CDR1 is KGHSH and CDR2 LQKENI. This CDR3 contains 14 residues. The chain's CDR3 is CASSPHTGPDTQYF. As DNA, the CDR3 is TGTGCCAGCTCACCACATACGGGCCCAGATACGCAGTATTTT.

With respect to this clonotype: Possible read error: a much larger clone is one base away. The V call is TRBV20-1, the J call TRBJ2-5; 9 positions agree with TRBD1. CDR1 and CDR2 from the germline V gene are DFQATT and SNEGSKA (reference sequence). This CDR3 has 13 residues. Trimming took 6 bases from V and 11 from J; bases not matched to a gene: 13. CDR3 in DNA: TGCAGTGCCCGCGGGACAGGGATCCACAAGCAGTACTTC. Translation gives CSARGTGIHKQYF.

This clonotype was recorded many times. The chain links TRBV4-3 to TRBJ2-7; 9 bases align to TRBD1. Germline values: CDR1 LGHNA, CDR2 YSLEER. The CDR3 loop spans 14 amino acids. The V and J ends lost 5 bases and 3 bases, in that order; junction bases with no gene match: 5. CDR3 sequence reads: CASSEDRGYYEQYF. For the CDR3, the DNA is TGCGCCAGCAGCGAGGACAGGGGATACTACGAGCAGTACTTC.

This clonotype was seen ten or more times. The chain uses TRBV27 and TRBJ2-3; D uncertain. The CDR3 is made up of 15 amino acids. Germline assignment: CDR1 MNHEY and CDR2 SMNVEV (reference sequence). V lost 3 bases, J lost 0 bases, and 10 bases lay in between. CDR3 amino acids: CASSFIASSTDTQYF. The CDR3 nucleotides read TGTGCCAGCAGTTTTATTGCCAGTAGCACAGATACGCAGTATTTT.

This clonotype has at least ten counts. The V call is TRBV10-3, the J call TRBJ2-1, with D possibly matching TRBD2 (6 bases). Germline V gives CDR1 ENHRY, CDR2 SYGVKD. V lost 3 bases, J lost 5 bases, and 14 bases lay in between. The CDR3 is 15 amino acids. The CDR3 is CAISERLANDNEQFF. In DNA, the CDR3 is TGTGCCATCAGTGAACGGCTAGCGAACGACAATGAGCAGTTCTTC.

Many counts were recorded for this clonotype. V gene TRBV19 combines with J gene TRBJ2-5, with a possible D match to TRBD1 (5 bases). The CDR3 is 14 amino acids. Germline V gene data show CDR1 as LNHDA and CDR2 as SQIVND (reference sequence). Trimming removed 4 bases from V and 3 bases from J, with 12 bases in between. CDR3 loop: CASSTGLQEETQYF. The CDR3 DNA reads TGTGCCAGTAGTACAGGGCTTCAGGAAGAGACCCAGTACTTC.

The V and J genes are TRBV29-1 and TRBJ1-2; D is unclear. V lost 4 bases and J lost 7, with 10 bases in between. Germline V gene data show CDR1 as SQVTM and CDR2 as ANQGSEA. CDR3 length: 11 amino acids. CDR3 coding DNA: TGCAGCGTTGGAGGGAAGGGTGGCTACACCTTC. Amino acids: CSVGGKGGYTF.

The V gene is TRBV20-1, the J gene TRBJ2-5; tentative D call: TRBD2 (6 bases). The CDR3 is made up of 11 amino acids. V was pared by 7 bases and J by 11 bases, with 17 bases between. Germline CDR1 is DFQATT and CDR2 is SNEGSKA (reference sequence). The CDR3 nucleotides read TGCAGTGTAGGTTGGGAGGATGAGCAGTACTTC. This encodes CSVGWEDEQYF.

The genes are TRBV18 and TRBJ2-2; 7 nucleotides line up with TRBD1. Germline lookup yields CDR1 KGHSH and CDR2 LQKENI. The CDR3 spans 16 residues. Unmatched junction bases numbered 2, after V lost 0 bases and J lost 1 base. The CDR3 sequence: CASSPPRGQNTGELFF. DNA for the CDR3: TGTGCCAGCTCACCACCGAGGGGGCAGAACACCGGGGAGCTGTTTTTT. Looking up the rest from reference TRBV18 and TRBJ2-2 gives the full variable domain: NAGVMQNPRHLVRRRGQEARLRCSPMKGHSHVYWYRQLPEEGLKFMVYLQKENIIDESGMPKERFSAEFPKEGPSILRIQQVVRGDSAAYFCASSPPRGQNTGELFFGEGSRLTVL.